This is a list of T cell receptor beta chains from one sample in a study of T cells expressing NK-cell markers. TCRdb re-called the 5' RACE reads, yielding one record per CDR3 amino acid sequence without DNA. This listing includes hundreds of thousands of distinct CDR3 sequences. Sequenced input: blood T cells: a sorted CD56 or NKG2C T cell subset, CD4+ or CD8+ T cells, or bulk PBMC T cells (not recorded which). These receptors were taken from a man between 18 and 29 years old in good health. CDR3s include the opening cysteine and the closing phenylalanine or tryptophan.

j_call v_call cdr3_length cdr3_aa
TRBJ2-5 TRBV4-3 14 CASSQLAGVETQYF
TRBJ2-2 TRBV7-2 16 CASSLFQGPNTGELFF
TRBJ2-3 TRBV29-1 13 CSARGLLYYTQYF
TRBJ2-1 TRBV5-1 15 CASRYSGRSYNEQFF
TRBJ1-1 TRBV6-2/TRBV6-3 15 CASSSPGTGWAEAFF
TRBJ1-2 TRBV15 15 CATSRAETPIYGYTF
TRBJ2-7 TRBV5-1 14 CASSLAPLPNEQYF
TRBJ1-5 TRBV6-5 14 CASLIGQSGQPQHF
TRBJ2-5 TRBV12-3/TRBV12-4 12 CASTPDGETQYF
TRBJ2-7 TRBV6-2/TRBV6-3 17 CASSLSVGGRDRYEQYF
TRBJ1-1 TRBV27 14 CASSVGGVNTEAFF
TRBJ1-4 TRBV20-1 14 CSAGRDRGNEKLFF
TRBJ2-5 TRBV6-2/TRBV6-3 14 CASSGTGQQETQYF
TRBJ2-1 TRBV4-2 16 CASSQDQPSGSYEQFF
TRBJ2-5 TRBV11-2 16 CASSYSEAGTRETQYF
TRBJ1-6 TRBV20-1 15 CSARKDSSYNSPLHF
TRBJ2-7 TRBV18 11 CASSTSTIQYF
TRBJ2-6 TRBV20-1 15 CSAPIWVPGANVLTF
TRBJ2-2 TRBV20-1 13 CSAMDRGAGELFF
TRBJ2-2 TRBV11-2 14 CASRGTGGIGELFF
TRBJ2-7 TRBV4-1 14 CASSPLPGSHEQYF
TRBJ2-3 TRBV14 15 CASSPAGLITDTQYF
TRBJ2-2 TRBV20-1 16 CSARDLEGANTGELFF
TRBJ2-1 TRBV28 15 CASSLFGPIYNEQFF
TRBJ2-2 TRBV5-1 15 CASSWRTRETGELFF
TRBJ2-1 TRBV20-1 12 CSVGTGRNEQFF
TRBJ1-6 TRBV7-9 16 CASSPPGAGANSPLHF
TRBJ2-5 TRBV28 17 CASSLWAGSRAQETQYF
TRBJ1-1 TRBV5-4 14 CASSLGQQRDEAFF
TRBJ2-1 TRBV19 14 CATSPVTSYNEQFF
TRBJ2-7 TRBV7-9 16 CASSFNWGGDSYEQYF
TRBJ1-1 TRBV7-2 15 CASSLRRGRDTEAFF
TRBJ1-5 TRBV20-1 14 CSASLGPSNQPQHF
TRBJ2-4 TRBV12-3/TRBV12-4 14 CASSTTLAKNIQYF
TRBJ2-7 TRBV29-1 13 CSGPRQGSYEQYF
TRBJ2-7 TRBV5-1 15 CASSWPRAQTYEQYF
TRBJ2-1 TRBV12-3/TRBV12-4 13 CASSRQGSREQFF
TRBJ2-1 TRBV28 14 CASSLTGAGAEQFF
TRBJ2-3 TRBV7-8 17 CASSLVAAGNPTDTQYF
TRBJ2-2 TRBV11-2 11 CASVMSGELFF